A selection of T cell receptor beta chains follows, all from one sample in a study of shared clonotypes between healthy human individuals. The protocol was immunoSEQ multiplex PCR, while the TCRdb copy is restricted to in-frame clones and leaves out a portion. The sample shows hundreds of thousands of clones, about 95% of them seen only once. Sequenced: naive CD8+ T cells sorted from blood. These receptors were taken from a woman aged 25 to 39 in good health. CDR3s include the opening cysteine and the closing phenylalanine or tryptophan. The D gene is left open where the match is weak. Some rows mark clone size as missing; the rest say once, few, many or name a class of expanded clone.

d_gene: -; j_gene: TRBJ2-5; len: 13; abundance: -; v_gene: TRBV13; CDR3nt: TGTGCCAGCAGCATCCGACAGACGGGGACCCAGTACTTC; CDR3aa: CASSIRQTGTQYF
d_gene: TRBD2; j_gene: TRBJ2-2; len: 15; abundance: -; v_gene: TRBV10-2; CDR3nt: TGCGCCAGCAGTGACGGGGCGGGAGAGCCCGGGGAGCTGTTTTTT; CDR3aa: CASSDGAGEPGELFF
d_gene: -; j_gene: TRBJ2-7; len: 12; abundance: few; v_gene: TRBV2; CDR3nt: TGTGCCAGCAGCGCCCTCAGGTACGAGCAGTACTTC; CDR3aa: CASSALRYEQYF
d_gene: -; j_gene: TRBJ2-3; len: 13; abundance: -; v_gene: TRBV27; CDR3nt: TGTGCCAGCTCACCGCGCCACACAGATACGCAGTATTTT; CDR3aa: CASSPRHTDTQYF
d_gene: -; j_gene: TRBJ2-7; len: 15; abundance: -; v_gene: TRBV2; CDR3nt: TGTGCCAGCAGTGCTTTAAACAGGGCCCTAGACGAGCAGTACTTC; CDR3aa: CASSALNRALDEQYF
d_gene: -; j_gene: TRBJ2-7; len: 16; abundance: -; v_gene: TRBV21-1; CDR3nt: TGTGCCAGCAGCAAAGACGGTGAAGAGTTCCCTTCCGAGCAGTACTTC; CDR3aa: CASSKDGEEFPSEQYF
d_gene: -; j_gene: TRBJ2-1; len: 16; abundance: -; v_gene: TRBV27; CDR3nt: TGTGCCAGCTCCCAAAGGCTCGGGAGCTCCTACAATGAGCAGTTCTTC; CDR3aa: CASSQRLGSSYNEQFF
d_gene: -; j_gene: TRBJ2-7; len: 16; abundance: -; v_gene: TRBV6-5; CDR3nt: TGTGCCAGCAGTTACTCGCCGAAAAGGAGTTCCTACGAGCAGTACTTC; CDR3aa: CASSYSPKRSSYEQYF
d_gene: -; j_gene: TRBJ2-1; len: 15; abundance: -; v_gene: TRBV23-1; CDR3nt: TGCGCCAGCAGTGAATCAGAGTGGTCCTACAATGAGCAGTTCTTC; CDR3aa: CASSESEWSYNEQFF
d_gene: -; j_gene: TRBJ2-5; len: 13; abundance: -; v_gene: TRBV2; CDR3nt: TGTGCCAGCAGTGCTCACAGCCAAGAGACCCAGTACTTC; CDR3aa: CASSAHSQETQYF
d_gene: -; j_gene: TRBJ2-2; len: 11; abundance: -; v_gene: TRBV11-2; CDR3nt: TGTGCCAGCAGCCCCAGTGGGGAGCTGTTTTTT; CDR3aa: CASSPSGELFF
d_gene: TRBD2; j_gene: TRBJ2-1; len: 17; abundance: -; v_gene: TRBV11-2; CDR3nt: TGTGCCAGCAGCTTAGGGGTCGGGACTAGCGGGAGGGATGAGCAGTTCTTC; CDR3aa: CASSLGVGTSGRDEQFF
d_gene: -; j_gene: TRBJ1-1; len: 14; abundance: -; v_gene: TRBV6-5; CDR3nt: TGTGCCAGCAGTTACGGCGGGGAGGGAGCTGAAGCTTTCTTT; CDR3aa: CASSYGGEGAEAFF
d_gene: TRBD1; j_gene: TRBJ1-5; len: 15; abundance: -; v_gene: TRBV30; CDR3nt: TGTGCCTGGAGTACAACAGGGGGTTCACATCAGCCCCAGCATTTT; CDR3aa: CAWSTTGGSHQPQHF
d_gene: TRBD2; j_gene: TRBJ2-7; len: 14; abundance: -; v_gene: TRBV5-1; CDR3nt: TGCGCCAGCAGCACGTCTAGACTAGCGGACGAGCAGTACTTC; CDR3aa: CASSTSRLADEQYF